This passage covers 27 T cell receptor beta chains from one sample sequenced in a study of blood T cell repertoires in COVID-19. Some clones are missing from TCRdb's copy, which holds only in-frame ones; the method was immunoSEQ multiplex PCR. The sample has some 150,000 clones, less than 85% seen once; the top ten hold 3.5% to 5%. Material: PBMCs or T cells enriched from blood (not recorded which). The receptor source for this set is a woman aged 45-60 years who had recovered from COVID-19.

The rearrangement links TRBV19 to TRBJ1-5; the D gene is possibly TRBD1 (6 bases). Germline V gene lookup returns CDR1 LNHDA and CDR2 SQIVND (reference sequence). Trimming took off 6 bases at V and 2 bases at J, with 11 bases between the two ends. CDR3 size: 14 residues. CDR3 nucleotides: TGTGCCAGTAGCACAGGGTTTGGCAATCAGCCCCAGCATTTT. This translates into CASSTGFGNQPQHF.

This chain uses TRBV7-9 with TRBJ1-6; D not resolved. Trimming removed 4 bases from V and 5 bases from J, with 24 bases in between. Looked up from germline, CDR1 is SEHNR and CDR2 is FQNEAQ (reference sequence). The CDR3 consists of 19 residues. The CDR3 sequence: CASSSMSPRGKLNNSPLHF. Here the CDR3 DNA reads TGTGCCAGCAGCTCGATGAGTCCGCGGGGTAAACTGAATAATTCACCCCTCCACTTT.

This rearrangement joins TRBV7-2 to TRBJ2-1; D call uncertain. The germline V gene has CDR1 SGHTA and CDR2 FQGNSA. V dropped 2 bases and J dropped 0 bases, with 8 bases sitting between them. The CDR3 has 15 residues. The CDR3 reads CASSLTHSSYNEQFF. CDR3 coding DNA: TGTGCCAGCAGCTTAACCCATAGCTCCTACAATGAGCAGTTCTTC.

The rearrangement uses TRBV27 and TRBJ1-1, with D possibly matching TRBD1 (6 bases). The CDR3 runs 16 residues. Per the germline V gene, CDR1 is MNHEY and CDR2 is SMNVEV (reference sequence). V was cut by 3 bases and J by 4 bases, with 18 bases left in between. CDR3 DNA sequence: TGTGCCAGCAGTTTGGCAGGGAGGGGGGGAGGCACTGAAGCTTTCTTT. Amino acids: CASSLAGRGGGTEAFF.

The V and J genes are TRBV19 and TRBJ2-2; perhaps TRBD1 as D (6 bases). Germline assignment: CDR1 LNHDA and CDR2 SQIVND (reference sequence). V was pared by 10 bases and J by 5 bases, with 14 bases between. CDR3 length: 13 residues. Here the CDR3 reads CATGQFSTGELFF. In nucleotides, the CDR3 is TGTGCCACCGGACAGTTTTCGACCGGGGAGCTGTTTTTT.

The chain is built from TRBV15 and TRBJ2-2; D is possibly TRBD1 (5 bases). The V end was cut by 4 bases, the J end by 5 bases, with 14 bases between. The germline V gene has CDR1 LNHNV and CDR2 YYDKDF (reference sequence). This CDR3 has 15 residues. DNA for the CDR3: TGTGCCACCAGCATTTCCACAGGTGGTACCGGGGAGCTGTTTTTT. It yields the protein CATSISTGGTGELFF.

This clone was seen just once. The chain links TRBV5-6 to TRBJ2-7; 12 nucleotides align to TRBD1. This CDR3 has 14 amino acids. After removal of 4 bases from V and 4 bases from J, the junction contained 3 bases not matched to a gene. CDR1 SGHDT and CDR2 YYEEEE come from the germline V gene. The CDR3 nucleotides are TGTGCCAGCAGCGAGGGACAGGGGGCGTACGAGCAGTACGTC. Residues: CASSEGQGAYEQYV.

DNA of the CDR3: TGTGCCATACCGGGACTAGCGGGGGGGCCAGGGACCCAGTACTTC. Translation: CAIPGLAGGPGTQYF. V gene TRBV2 combines with J gene TRBJ2-5; 16 bases line up with TRBD2. CDR1 and CDR2 (germline): SNHLY, FYNNEI. The CDR3 runs 15 residues. V lost 10 bases, J lost 7 bases, and 9 bases stayed unmatched. The full variable domain, in which reference TRBV2 and TRBJ2-5 provide the parts outside the CDR3, is EPEVTQTPSHQVTQMGQEVILRCVPISNHLYFYWYRQILGQKVEFLVSFYNNEISEKSEIFDDQFSVERPDGSNFTLKIRSTKLEDSAMYFCAIPGLAGGPGTQYFGPGTRLLVL.

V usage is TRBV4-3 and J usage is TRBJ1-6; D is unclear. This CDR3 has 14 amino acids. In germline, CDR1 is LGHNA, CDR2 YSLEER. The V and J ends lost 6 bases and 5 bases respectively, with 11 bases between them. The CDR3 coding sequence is TGCGCCAGCAGGCCTCAGGATGATAATTCACCCCTCCACTTT. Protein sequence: CASRPQDDNSPLHF.

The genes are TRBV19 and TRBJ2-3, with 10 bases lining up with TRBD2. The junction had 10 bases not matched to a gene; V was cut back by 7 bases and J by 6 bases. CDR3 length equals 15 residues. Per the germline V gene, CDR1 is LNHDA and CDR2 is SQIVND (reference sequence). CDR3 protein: CASTPIAGGGDTQYF. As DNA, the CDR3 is TGTGCCAGTACTCCTATAGCGGGGGGAGGGGATACGCAGTATTTT.

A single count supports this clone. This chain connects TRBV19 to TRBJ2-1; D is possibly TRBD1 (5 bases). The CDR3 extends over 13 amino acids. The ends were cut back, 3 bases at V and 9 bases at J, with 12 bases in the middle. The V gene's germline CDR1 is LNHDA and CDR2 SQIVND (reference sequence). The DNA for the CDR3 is TGTGCCAGTAGTATTCAAGGGGTAGGTGAGCAGTTCTTC. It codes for CASSIQGVGEQFF. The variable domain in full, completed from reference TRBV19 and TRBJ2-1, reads DGGITQSPKYLFRKEGQNVTLSCEQNLNHDAMYWYRQDPGQGLRLIYYSQIVNDFQKGDIAEGYSVSREKKESFPLTVTSAQKNPTAFYLCASSIQGVGEQFFGPGTRLTVL.

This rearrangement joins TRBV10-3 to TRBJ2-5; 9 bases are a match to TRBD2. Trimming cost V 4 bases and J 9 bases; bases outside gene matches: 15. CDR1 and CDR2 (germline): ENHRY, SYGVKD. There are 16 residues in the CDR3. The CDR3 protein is CAISGGSSGGPGAQYF. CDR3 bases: TGTGCCATCAGTGGGGGATCCAGCGGGGGGCCCGGGGCCCAGTACTTC.

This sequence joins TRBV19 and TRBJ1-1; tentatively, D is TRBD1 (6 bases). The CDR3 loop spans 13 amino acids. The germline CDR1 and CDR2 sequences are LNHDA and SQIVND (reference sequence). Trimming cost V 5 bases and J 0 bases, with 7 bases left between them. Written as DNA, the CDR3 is TGTGCCAGTAGTTACAGGGTGAACACTGAAGCTTTCTTT. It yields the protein CASSYRVNTEAFF.

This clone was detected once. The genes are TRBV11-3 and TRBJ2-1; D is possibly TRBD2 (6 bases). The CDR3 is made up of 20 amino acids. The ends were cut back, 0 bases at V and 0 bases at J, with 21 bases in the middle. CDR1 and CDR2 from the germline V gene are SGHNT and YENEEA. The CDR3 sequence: CASSLDQGGSGTHSYNEQFF. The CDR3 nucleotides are TGTGCCAGCAGCTTAGATCAGGGCGGTAGCGGCACCCACTCCTACAATGAGCAGTTCTTC.

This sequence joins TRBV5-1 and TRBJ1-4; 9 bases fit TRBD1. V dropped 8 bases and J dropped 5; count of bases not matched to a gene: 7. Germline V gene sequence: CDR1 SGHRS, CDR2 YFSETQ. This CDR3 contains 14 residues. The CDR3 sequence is CASRSGTGNEKLFF. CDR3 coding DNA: TGCGCCAGTAGATCCGGGACAGGGAATGAAAAACTGTTTTTT.

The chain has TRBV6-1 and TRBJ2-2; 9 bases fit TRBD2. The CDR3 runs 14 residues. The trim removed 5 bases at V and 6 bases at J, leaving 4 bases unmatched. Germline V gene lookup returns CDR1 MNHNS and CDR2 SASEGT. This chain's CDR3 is CASSPAGGAGELFF. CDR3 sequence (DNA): TGTGCCAGCAGTCCCGCGGGGGGGGCCGGGGAGCTGTTTTTT.

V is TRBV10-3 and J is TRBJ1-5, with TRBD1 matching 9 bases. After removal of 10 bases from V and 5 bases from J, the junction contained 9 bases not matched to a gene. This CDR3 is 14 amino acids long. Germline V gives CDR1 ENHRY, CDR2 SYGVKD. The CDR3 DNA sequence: TGTGCCACGCGGGAGACAGGGGGAGATCAGCCCCAGCATTTT. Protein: CATRETGGDQPQHF.

The CDR3 nucleotides read TGTGCCAGCAGCCGAGACAGGGGGACTGAAGCTTTCTTT. This codes for CASSRDRGTEAFF. The chain joins TRBV5-8 to TRBJ1-1; 9 bases line up with TRBD1. The germline gives CDR1 SGHTS, CDR2 YDEGEE. The CDR3 contains 13 residues. Trimming took 4 bases from V and 5 from J; bases not matched to a gene: 3.

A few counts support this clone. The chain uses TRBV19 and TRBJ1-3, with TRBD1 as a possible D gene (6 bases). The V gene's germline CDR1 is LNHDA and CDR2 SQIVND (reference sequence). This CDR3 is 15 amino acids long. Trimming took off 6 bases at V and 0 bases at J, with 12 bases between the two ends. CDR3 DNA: TGTGCCAGTAGAATACAGGGCGGCTCTGGAAACACCATATATTTT. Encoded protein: CASRIQGGSGNTIYF.

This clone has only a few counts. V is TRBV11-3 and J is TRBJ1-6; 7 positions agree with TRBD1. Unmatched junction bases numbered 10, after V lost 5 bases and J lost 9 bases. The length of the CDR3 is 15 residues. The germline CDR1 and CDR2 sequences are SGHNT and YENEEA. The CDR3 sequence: CASSTQGPTRSPLHF. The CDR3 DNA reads TGTGCCAGCAGCACACAGGGGCCAACTCGTTCACCCCTCCACTTT. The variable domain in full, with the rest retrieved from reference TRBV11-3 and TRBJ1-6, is EAGVVQSPRYKIIEKKQPVAFWCNPISGHNTLYWYLQNLGQGPELLIRYENEEAVDDSQLPKDRFSAERLKGVDSTLKIQPAELGDSAVYLCASSTQGPTRSPLHFGNGTRLTVT.

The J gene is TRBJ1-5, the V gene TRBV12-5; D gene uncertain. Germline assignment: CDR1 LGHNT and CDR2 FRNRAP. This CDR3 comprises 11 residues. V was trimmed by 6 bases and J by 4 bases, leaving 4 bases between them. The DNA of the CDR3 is TGTGCTAGTGGCACAAATCAGCCCCAGCATTTT. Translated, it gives CASGTNQPQHF.

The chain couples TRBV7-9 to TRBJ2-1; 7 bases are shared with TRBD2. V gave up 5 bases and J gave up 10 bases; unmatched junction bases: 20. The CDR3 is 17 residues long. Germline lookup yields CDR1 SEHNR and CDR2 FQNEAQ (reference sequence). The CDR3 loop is CASSPAGLGRWLGEQFF. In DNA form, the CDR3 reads TGTGCCAGCAGCCCCGCGGGGCTCGGGAGGTGGCTCGGGGAGCAGTTCTTC.

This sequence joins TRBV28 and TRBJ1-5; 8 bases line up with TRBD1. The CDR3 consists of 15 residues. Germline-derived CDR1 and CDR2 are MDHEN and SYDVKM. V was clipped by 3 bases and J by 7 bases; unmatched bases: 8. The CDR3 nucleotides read TGTGCCAGCAGTTTGACAGGGGCTTTAGGACAGCCCCAGCATTTT. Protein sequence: CASSLTGALGQPQHF.

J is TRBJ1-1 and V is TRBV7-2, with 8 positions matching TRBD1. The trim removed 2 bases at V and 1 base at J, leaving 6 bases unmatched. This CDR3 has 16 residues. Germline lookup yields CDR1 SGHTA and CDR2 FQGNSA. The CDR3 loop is CASSLNLGQGNTEAFF. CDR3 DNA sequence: TGTGCCAGCAGCTTAAATCTAGGACAGGGGAACACTGAAGCTTTCTTT.

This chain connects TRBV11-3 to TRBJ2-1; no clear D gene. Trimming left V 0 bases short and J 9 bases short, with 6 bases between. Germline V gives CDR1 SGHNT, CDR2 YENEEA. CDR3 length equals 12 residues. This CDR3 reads CASSLDRSEQFF. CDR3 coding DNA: TGTGCCAGCAGCTTAGACCGCAGTGAGCAGTTCTTC.

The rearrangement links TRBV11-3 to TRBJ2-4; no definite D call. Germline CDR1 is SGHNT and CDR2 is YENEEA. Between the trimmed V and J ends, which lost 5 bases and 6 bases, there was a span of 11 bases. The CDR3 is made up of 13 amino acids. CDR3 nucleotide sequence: TGTGCCAGCAGCCCAAGGAGCCTAAACATTCAGTACTTC. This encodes CASSPRSLNIQYF. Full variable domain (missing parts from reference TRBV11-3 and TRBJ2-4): EAGVVQSPRYKIIEKKQPVAFWCNPISGHNTLYWYLQNLGQGPELLIRYENEEAVDDSQLPKDRFSAERLKGVDSTLKIQPAELGDSAVYLCASSPRSLNIQYFGAGTRLSVL.

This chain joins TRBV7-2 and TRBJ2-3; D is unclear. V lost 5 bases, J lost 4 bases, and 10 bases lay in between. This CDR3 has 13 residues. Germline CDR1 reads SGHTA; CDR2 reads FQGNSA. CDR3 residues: CASSEFRADTQYF. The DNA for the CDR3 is TGTGCCAGCAGCGAATTCCGAGCAGATACGCAGTATTTT.